This TCR beta chain was profiled in a study of identical twins. Template switching supplied a universal primer site; unique molecular identifiers were carried on the cDNA. TCRdb called the 5' RACE reads again in MiXCR, with one record for every CDR3 protein. In the table there are roughly 250,000 distinct CDR3 sequences, over 13% of which are singletons. A note on this clonotype: Its matching antigen is unknown.

From germline, CDR1 is SGDLS and CDR2 YYNGEE. The V and J ends lost 2 bases and 13 bases respectively, with 13 bases between them. The CDR3 has 13 residues. Overall study findings and caveats: Beta out-of-frame sequences showed weaker excess sharing between twins. Cord blood beta clonotypes that were abundant carried fewer insertions, and memory repertoires showed no such trend.

Material: memory (CD45RO+) T cells sorted from blood. The chain has TRBV9 and TRBJ1-6; no clear D gene. This sequence originates from a woman aged 18 to 35 in good health. DNA for the CDR3: TGTGCCAGCAGCGTGGACCCAGAATTGCCCCTCCACTTT. This gives the protein CASSVDPELPLHF.